This is a list of T cell receptor beta chains from one sample in a study of shared clonotypes between healthy human individuals. TCRdb's copy holds only in-frame clones and misses some; the assay was immunoSEQ multiplex PCR. Among about 700,000 clones listed, approximately 74% were seen once. Sequencing was carried out using memory CD4+ T cells sorted from blood. The receptors here all came from a woman in her 30s in good health. The conserved cysteine and the conserved F or W are not part of the CDR3 here. Size tells how often a clone was seen (once, few, many) or the class of an expanded clone, and some rows leave it out.

v_call	cdr3_length	j_call	clone_size	cdr3_aa
TRBV4-2	13	TRBJ1-5	once	ASSPGKGTDQPQH
TRBV5-6	12	TRBJ1-2	once	ASSQITGNYGYT
TRBV2	14	TRBJ2-2	-	ASSGTGLTNTGELF
TRBV20-1	9	TRBJ1-3	few	SAPGGNTIY
TRBV5-4	14	TRBJ2-5	-	ASSKGLAGVQETQY
TRBV20-1	8	TRBJ1-2	-	SVFQYGYT
TRBV18	11	TRBJ2-7	-	ASSSGLSYEQY
TRBV28	13	TRBJ1-5	-	ASSSRGAAGQPQH
TRBV10-2	17	TRBJ2-7	-	ASSEWGNSGGASSYEQY
TRBV7-3	15	TRBJ2-1	-	ASSLAPGLAGVYEQF
TRBV9	12	TRBJ2-7	few	ASSPSTGGGEQY
TRBV11-2	13	TRBJ2-1	-	ASSPAEFSYNEQF
TRBV11-1	11	TRBJ1-3	once	ASSSGSGNTIY
TRBV5-4	13	TRBJ2-5	-	ASSLRLAGEETQY
TRBV5-1	12	TRBJ2-5	-	ASSPTSGQETQY
TRBV18	13	TRBJ1-1	-	ASSPGSWTNTEAF
TRBV5-4	13	TRBJ2-3	-	ASSLWGGSTDTQY
TRBV5-1	12	TRBJ1-2	once	ASSLSRGLGGYT
TRBV5-1	12	TRBJ2-5	-	ASSFGTVQETQY
TRBV20-1	8	TRBJ2-7	-	SAADYEQY
TRBV19	11	TRBJ1-5	-	ASHGQSNQPQH
TRBV28	12	TRBJ1-1	-	ASARGGAVSEAF
TRBV5-6	11	TRBJ2-7	-	ASSLDRAYEQY
TRBV2	9	TRBJ2-1	few	ASRVAYEQF
TRBV5-6	12	TRBJ1-2	-	ASSQGHPSYGYT
TRBV5-6	16	TRBJ2-2	once	ASSPIAAGLIGTGELF
TRBV29-1	13	TRBJ1-2	-	SVEARGRDLYGYT